Included here is one TCR beta chain sequence, with context. Its antigen remains unidentified. Between the trimmed V and J ends, which lost 7 bases and 1 base, there was a span of 13 bases. Germline V gene sequence: CDR1 MNHEY, CDR2 SMNVEV (reference sequence). The CDR3 length is 14 residues. This record comes from a study of siplizumab effects on memory and regulatory T cells. Using immunoSEQ multiplex PCR, the repertoire was profiled, and TCRdb retains in-frame clones only, with some absent. The table shows roughly 60,000 clones, with 93% occurring only once. General study findings and limits: Naive T cells were seen as more diverse than memory cells and as major alloresponse contributors.

This chain joins TRBV27 and TRBJ1-1, with D perhaps TRBD1 (6 bases). The sequencing sample was made of CD8+ T cells sorted from blood. The TCR was taken from a human donor in good health. This CDR3 is CASTSDRENTEAFF. In DNA form, the CDR3 reads TGTGCCAGCACCTCGGACAGAGAGAACACTGAAGCTTTCTTT.